The T cell receptor (beta chain) described here comes from a study of T cells in Graves' hyperthyroidism and ophthalmopathy. Across the study: Any treatment followed the collection of peripheral blood at initial diagnosis.

Amplification targeted TCR beta CDR3 regions from RNA transcripts. A set of HTBI primers served as the primers for a first-round RT-PCR of the TCR CDR3. TCRdb itself ran the multiplex PCR reads through MiXCR, one entry per CDR3 protein. This table has about 700,000 distinct CDR3 sequences, 12% to 15% appearing once. Remarks on this clonotype: The antigen is undetermined.

Study results and limitations: Researchers report that a 13 V-J model separated ophthalmopathy from stable hyperthyroidism. Researchers found most expanded thyroid clonotypes above 0.001 in blood as well.

Germline V gene sequence: CDR1 MNHGY, CDR2 SVAAGI. The CDR3 is 16 residues long. With V trimmed by 3 bases and J by 6 bases, 8 bases remained unmatched. The sequence was collected from a woman aged 18-29 years with Graves' hyperthyroidism. The genes are TRBV6-9 and TRBJ1-6, with 7 nucleotides matching TRBD1. Sequenced: blood. CDR3 sequence reads: CASSYRGTAFNSPLHF. DNA for the CDR3: TGTGCCAGCAGTTACCGAGGGACAGCCTTTAATTCACCCCTCCACTTT.